This T cell receptor beta chain was obtained from a study of T cell responses to AZD1222 COVID-19 vaccine (dated by TCRdb to the early 2020s). Looking at the study overall: AZD1222 recipients with second doses at about 4 weeks or about 12 weeks were pooled, because spike-specific TCR depth and breadth did not differ between schedules. TCR sequencing covered roughly 230 trial participants: approximately 200 given two doses of AZD1222 and 26 given two doses of MenACWY control vaccine. Trial participants were enrolled into age subgroups of 18-55, 56-69 and 70-plus years, which contained approximately 150, 28 and 58 TCR-sequenced participants, respectively.

The V end loses 0 bases and the J end loses 4 bases, and a stretch of 7 bases separates them. The CDR3 runs 14 amino acids, cysteine and phenylalanine included. Just the 42-base CDR3 DNA is kept, in frame starting at base 1. CDR1 and CDR2 are read off the germline V gene (reference sequence) as SGHNT and YYREEE. The CDR3 regions of human TCRbeta chains were analyzed by immunosequencing. The published analysis was carried out like this. Repertoire TCRs were matched against a reference library of SARS-CoV-2-specific TCRs generated with the MIRA antigen-specificity platform. Breadth was defined as the fraction of unique TCRs that were SARS-CoV-2-associated. Depth was defined as the fraction of total T cells that were SARS-CoV-2-associated. Using the MIRA data, every spike-specific TCR was mapped to the spike region that the TCR reacted to and assigned to either a CD4 or a CD8 class. Log10-transformed breadth and depth values were compared by one-way ANOVA with Sidak's multiple comparisons tests. Not all clones reach the TCRdb copy of this immuneACCESS table, which keeps in-frame sequences only. Checked studies attribute under half of the gap to unresolved V genes and leave the rest unexplained. V and J calls and clone size are those listed in that table; D and trimming were worked out from the DNA. For this sample the table gives about 120,000 clones, of which around nine tenths were detected only once. The ten largest make up approximately 12% of the sample.

Explained via the paper, the time point label denotes: baseline before first vaccination. Vaccinee samples came from UK trials COV001 and COV002, including a single-blind randomized controlled phase 2/3 trial of AZD1222 (ChAdOx1 nCoV-19) in healthy adults. For TCRbeta chain sequencing, PBMC samples from trial participants were taken at day 0 and at day 28 after the second dose. The paper's findings and limits, for the study overall: Participants were mostly white British, with more females than males. The authors suggested clonal diversity may have been underestimated. In the small 56-69-year group, the increase in depth fell short of significance, most likely because of low power. The whole spike protein was spanned by vaccine-associated CD4 TCRs, and dominant responses were seen in regions 160-218 and 743-854. Reportedly, almost half of the unique spike-specific TCRs recognized epitopes lying outside the regions that are mutated in the B.1.351 and B.1.1.7 variants. Conclusions about previously exposed vaccinees were limited because only a handful of AZD1222 recipients were SARS-CoV-2 seropositive at baseline. Spike-specific TCR breadth and depth rose significantly after two AZD1222 doses compared with day 0 and with MenACWY recipients. Because no day 14 peak-response samples were available, the repertoires could be characterized only after the peak T cell response.

Remarks on this clone: Its antigen remains undetermined. Base qualities are missing; no much larger clone stands one base away.

The chain links TRBV5-4 with TRBJ1-4, with the D gene not clear enough to name. This TCR was sampled from an adult in good health. Sequenced material: peripheral blood, taken on day 0 of AZD1222 vaccination. The CDR3 loop reads CASSLDSRNEKLFF. The sequence in DNA is TGTGCCAGCAGCTTGGACAGCCGTAATGAAAAACTGTTTTTT.